Following are 20 T cell receptor beta chains from one sample sequenced in a study of blood T cell repertoires in COVID-19. Libraries were prepared by immunoSEQ multiplex PCR; TCRdb keeps only in-frame clonotypes and omits some of them. This sample has 250,000 to 350,000 clones, with about nine tenths found just once. Input material: peripheral blood. These receptors all stem from a man younger than 35 with active or convalescent COVID-19.

J is TRBJ2-7 and V is TRBV10-3, with 7 bases fitting TRBD1. In germline, CDR1 is ENHRY, CDR2 SYGVKD. CDR3 size: 13 residues. V dropped 8 bases and J dropped 3; count of bases not matched to a gene: 7. CDR3 loop: CAIATGNGYEQYF. Here the CDR3 DNA reads TGTGCCATCGCGACAGGGAATGGCTACGAGCAGTACTTC.

The chain carries TRBV3-1 (or the pseudogene TRBV3-2) and TRBJ2-5; 9 bases agree with TRBD1. Per germline, CDR1 LGHDT and CDR2 YNNKEL (reference sequence). Trimming removed 6 bases from V and 3 bases from J; junction bases left unmatched: 8. The CDR3 is made up of 15 amino acids. CDR3 protein: CASSSKQGAEETQYF. The DNA for the CDR3 is TGTGCCAGCAGTAGCAAACAGGGGGCAGAAGAGACCCAGTACTTC.

The CDR3 DNA sequence: TGTGCCAGCGGTTCTTACCTAGGCAATGAGCAGTTCTTC. Translation gives CASGSYLGNEQFF. This rearrangement joins TRBV2 to TRBJ2-1; unclear D gene. Between the trimmed V and J ends, which lost 8 bases and 6 bases, there was a span of 14 bases. Germline assignment: CDR1 SNHLY and CDR2 FYNNEI. CDR3 size: 13 residues.

The chain couples TRBV5-1 to TRBJ2-5; 10 bases align to TRBD2. Germline V CDR1 and CDR2: SGHRS, YFSETQ. V lost 4 bases and J lost 3; bases outside the gene matches: 12. The CDR3 is made up of 17 amino acids. The CDR3 sequence: CASSATPSGTSEETQYF. CDR3 coding DNA: TGCGCCAGCAGCGCGACACCCTCCGGGACTAGCGAAGAGACCCAGTACTTC. The full variable domain, with the rest looked up from reference TRBV5-1 and TRBJ2-5, is KAGVTQTPRYLIKTRGQQVTLSCSPISGHRSVSWYQQTPGQGLQFLFEYFSETQRNKGNFPGRFSGRQFSNSRSEMNVSTLELGDSALYLCASSATPSGTSEETQYFGPGTRLLVL.

The gene calls are TRBV6-5 and TRBJ2-7; D possibly corresponds to TRBD2 (6 bases). The CDR3 is 14 amino acids. CDR1 and CDR2 from the germline V gene are MNHEY and SVGAGI. V was clipped by 7 bases and J by 5 bases, with 18 bases between them. Here the CDR3 DNA reads TGTGCCAGCAATATTTTGAGGCGGAGGGACGAGCAGTACTTC. Its translation is CASNILRRRDEQYF.

The chain employs TRBV6-2 or TRBV6-3 and TRBJ2-7; TRBD2 matches at 7 bases. Trimming removed 2 bases from V and 3 bases from J; junction bases left unmatched: 7. Germline loops: CDR1 MNHEY, CDR2 SVGEGT. The CDR3 sequence is 15 residues long. The CDR3 DNA reads as TGTGCCAGCAGTTACCTTAGCGGGTACGACTACGAGCAGTACTTC. This sequence encodes CASSYLSGYDYEQYF.

The chain uses TRBV5-1 and TRBJ2-1; 7 bases are shared with TRBD1. Trimming cost V 0 bases and J 9 bases; bases outside gene matches: 3. Germline CDR1 is SGHRS and CDR2 is YFSETQ. The CDR3 loop spans 13 amino acids. The CDR3 reads CASSLDRGIEQFF. CDR3 DNA: TGCGCCAGCAGCTTGGACAGGGGAATTGAGCAGTTCTTC. Based on the CDR3 plus reference TRBV5-1 and TRBJ2-1, the full variable domain is KAGVTQTPRYLIKTRGQQVTLSCSPISGHRSVSWYQQTPGQGLQFLFEYFSETQRNKGNFPGRFSGRQFSNSRSEMNVSTLELGDSALYLCASSLDRGIEQFFGPGTRLTVL.

The V call is TRBV28, the J call TRBJ1-2, with D perhaps TRBD1 (6 bases). CDR3 length equals 13 residues. Germline CDR1 is MDHEN and CDR2 is SYDVKM. V was cut by 6 bases and J by 4 bases, with 12 bases left in between. CDR3 in amino acids: CASRRQVTYGYTF. CDR3 DNA sequence: TGTGCCAGCAGGAGACAGGTGACCTATGGCTACACCTTC.

The chain uses TRBV6-5 and TRBJ2-1; 8 positions match TRBD1. CDR1 MNHEY and CDR2 SVGAGI come from the germline V gene. The CDR3 contains 15 residues. The V gene end was trimmed by 6 bases and the J gene end by 3 bases; junction bases not matched to a gene: 7. CDR3 region: CASSAPDRVYNEQFF. The CDR3 DNA is TGTGCCAGCAGCGCCCCGGACAGGGTCTACAATGAGCAGTTCTTC.

The CDR3, as DNA: TGTGCCAGCAGCTTAGTGTCTAGCGGGGGGTTGAATGAGCAGTTCTTC. This sequence encodes CASSLVSSGGLNEQFF. This chain joins TRBV7-2 and TRBJ2-1; TRBD2 matches at 11 bases. V lost 1 base, J lost 7 bases, and 6 bases stayed unmatched. This CDR3 contains 16 residues. The germline V gene encodes CDR1 SGHTA and CDR2 FQGNSA.

The chain is built from TRBV27 and TRBJ1-1; 8 bases map to TRBD1. Looked up from germline, CDR1 is MNHEY and CDR2 is SMNVEV (reference sequence). V trimming: 2 bases; J trimming: 1 base; junction bases outside the gene matches: 9. This CDR3 is 17 amino acids long. The CDR3 sequence: CASSLLLDRGGNTEAFF. Here the CDR3 DNA reads TGTGCCAGCAGTTTACTCCTTGACAGGGGAGGGAACACTGAAGCTTTCTTT.

This sequence joins TRBV5-6 and TRBJ1-1; D possibly corresponds to TRBD1 (5 bases). The length of the CDR3 is 15 residues. Trimming shortened V by 5 bases and J by 4 bases, and 18 bases separated the two germline ends. CDR1 is SGHDT, CDR2 YYEEEE, per germline. CDR3 in amino acids: CASSPRQGEATEAFF. The CDR3 region has the DNA TGTGCCAGCAGTCCGAGGCAGGGTGAGGCCACTGAAGCTTTCTTT.

The chain combines TRBV5-8 with TRBJ1-5; D is perhaps TRBD1 (5 bases). V was pared by 0 bases and J by 7 bases, with 8 bases between. Germline CDR1 and CDR2: SGHTS and YDEGEE. This CDR3 is 13 amino acids long. The CDR3 region is CASSLAEGQPQHF. CDR3 DNA sequence: TGTGCCAGCAGCTTGGCGGAGGGGCAGCCCCAGCATTTT.

The chain combines TRBV6-5 with TRBJ1-1; no firm D call. The CDR3 totals 14 residues. V was clipped by 0 bases and J by 4 bases, with 9 bases between them. Germline CDR1 reads MNHEY; CDR2 reads SVGAGI. This CDR3 reads CASSYSQVSTEAFF. The CDR3 region has the DNA TGTGCCAGCAGTTACTCTCAGGTCTCCACTGAAGCTTTCTTT.

The chain uses TRBV27 and TRBJ1-5; D is perhaps TRBD1 (6 bases). Germline V lookup: CDR1 MNHEY, CDR2 SMNVEV (reference sequence). V lost 2 bases to trimming and J lost 6 bases, with 11 bases between them. The CDR3 consists of 14 residues. CDR3 residues: CASSLGGSLQPQHF. The CDR3 nucleotides read TGTGCCAGCAGTTTAGGGGGCTCTCTTCAGCCCCAGCATTTT.

The chain has TRBV28 and TRBJ2-1; the match to TRBD2 covers 12 bases. CDR1 is MDHEN and CDR2 is SYDVKM in the germline V gene. The length of the CDR3 is 15 residues. Trimming took 6 bases from V and 9 from J; bases not matched to a gene: 9. The CDR3 bases are TGTGCCAGCAGACCTAGCGGGAGGGGGTCCAGTGAGCAGTTCTTC. It is translated as CASRPSGRGSSEQFF.

A few counts support this clone. This chain links TRBV3-1 (or the pseudogene TRBV3-2) with TRBJ1-1; D is unresolved. Germline V gene data show CDR1 as LGHDT and CDR2 as YNNKEL (reference sequence). The CDR3 extends over 14 amino acids. V dropped 6 bases and J dropped 0 bases, with 11 bases sitting between them. The CDR3 sequence is CASRPTGMNTEAFF. For the CDR3, the DNA is TGTGCCAGCAGACCGACGGGGATGAACACTGAAGCTTTCTTT.

J is TRBJ2-3 and V is TRBV2; 7 bases are shared with TRBD1. With V trimmed by 6 bases and J by 8 bases, 5 bases remained unmatched. This CDR3 region has 12 residues. Germline assignment: CDR1 SNHLY and CDR2 FYNNEI. CDR3 nucleotide sequence: TGTGCCAGCAGGGACAGGCGGCCTACGCAGTATTTT. Protein product: CASRDRRPTQYF.

The chain recombines TRBV19 with TRBJ2-2; D is perhaps TRBD2 (6 bases). V lost 4 bases and J lost 0, with 9 bases in between. There are 15 residues in the CDR3. Per the germline V gene, CDR1 is LNHDA and CDR2 is SQIVND (reference sequence). The CDR3 coding sequence is TGTGCCAGTAGTACTGGCGGGACGAACACCGGGGAGCTGTTTTTT. Protein: CASSTGGTNTGELFF.

As DNA, the CDR3 is TGTGCCAGCAGCTTAGGCTTAGTTAGTGAGACCCAGTACTTC. Its protein is CASSLGLVSETQYF. This chain connects TRBV7-2 to TRBJ2-5; D gene unclear. The germline V and J ends were trimmed by 1 base and 5 bases, with 11 bases remaining between them. CDR1 is SGHTA, CDR2 FQGNSA, per germline. The CDR3 contains 14 residues.